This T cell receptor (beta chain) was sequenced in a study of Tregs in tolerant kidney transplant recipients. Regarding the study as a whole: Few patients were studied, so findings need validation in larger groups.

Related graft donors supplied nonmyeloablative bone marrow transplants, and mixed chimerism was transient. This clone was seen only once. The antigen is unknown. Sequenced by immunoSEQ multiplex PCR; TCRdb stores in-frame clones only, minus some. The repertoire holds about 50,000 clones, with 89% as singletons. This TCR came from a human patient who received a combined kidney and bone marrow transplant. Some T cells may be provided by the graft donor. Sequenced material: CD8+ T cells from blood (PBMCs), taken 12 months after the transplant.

The CDR3 is CASSFQRTSGGALWEQYF. CDR3 bases: TGTGCCAGCAGTTTCCAGAGGACTAGCGGGGGGGCCCTGTGGGAGCAGTACTTC. V usage is TRBV28 and J usage is TRBJ2-7; 15 nucleotides match TRBD2. The trim removed 3 bases at V and 7 bases at J, leaving 13 bases unmatched. Looked up from germline, CDR1 is MDHEN and CDR2 is SYDVKM. The length of the CDR3 is 18 residues. Full variable domain (outside the CDR3, taken from reference TRBV28 and TRBJ2-7): DVKVTQSSRYLVKRTGEKVFLECVQDMDHENMFWYRQDPGLGLRLIYFSYDVKMKEKGDIPEGYSVSREKKERFSLILESASTNQTSMYLCASSFQRTSGGALWEQYFGPGTRLTVT.